Following are 29 T cell receptor beta chains from one sample sequenced in a study of Tregs in tolerant kidney transplant recipients. Sequencing was performed with immunoSEQ multiplex PCR; in TCRdb, only in-frame clones are kept and a portion is missing. There are around 85,000 clones in the sample; around 93% occur only once, and roughly 0.35% lies in the top ten. The starting material was Tregs from blood, obtained before the transplant. The receptor set was obtained from a human donor who received a combined kidney and bone marrow transplant.

The chain joins TRBV18 to TRBJ1-2; maybe TRBD1 (5 bases). The CDR3 spans 14 residues. Trimming pared 2 bases from V and 3 bases from J, leaving 10 bases between. Looked up from germline, CDR1 is KGHSH and CDR2 is LQKENI. The CDR3 region is CASSPADTHYGYTF. In nucleotides, the CDR3 is TGTGCCAGCTCACCAGCGGACACCCACTATGGCTACACCTTC.

The rearrangement uses TRBV27 and TRBJ1-3; 7 bases fit TRBD1. J was trimmed by 4 bases and V by 4 bases; bases with no gene match: 7. Germline V CDR1 and CDR2: MNHEY, SMNVEV (reference sequence). The CDR3 sequence is 15 residues long. The CDR3 loop reads CASSSGGADGNTIYF. CDR3 nucleotide sequence: TGTGCCAGCAGTTCAGGGGGGGCGGACGGAAACACCATATATTTT.

This chain uses TRBV7-3 with TRBJ2-6; the D is unclear. Trimming pared 4 bases from V and 0 bases from J, leaving 4 bases between. The CDR3 loop spans 14 amino acids. Germline V lookup: CDR1 SGHTA, CDR2 FQGTGA. As DNA, the CDR3 is TGTGCCAGCAGCTCCGGCTCTGGGGCCAACGTCCTGACTTTC. As protein: CASSSGSGANVLTF.

The CDR3 sequence: CASSMSSGYEQYF. In DNA form, the CDR3 reads TGTGCCAGCAGTATGTCTAGCGGCTACGAGCAGTACTTC. This chain uses TRBV6-5 with TRBJ2-7; TRBD2 aligns across 7 bases. The germline CDR1 and CDR2 sequences are MNHEY and SVGAGI. There are 13 residues in the CDR3. J lost 3 bases, V lost 5 bases, and 4 bases had no gene match.

The chain combines TRBV19 with TRBJ2-5; D is undetermined. The CDR3 extends over 13 amino acids. V was pared by 4 bases and J by 0 bases, with 6 bases between. Germline V gene lookup returns CDR1 LNHDA and CDR2 SQIVND (reference sequence). CDR3 DNA: TGTGCCAGTAGTACCAGCGACCAAGAGACCCAGTACTTC. This gives the protein CASSTSDQETQYF.

Turning to this clone: The junction and the germline gene differ at one end; a read error may be behind it. The CDR3, as DNA: TGTGCTAGCAGCTTAAACCCAGCGGGAGGGCAAGAGACCCAGTACTTC. It specifies CASSLNPAGGQETQYF. The genes are TRBV7-7 and TRBJ2-5, with TRBD2 identical over 10 bases. There are 16 residues in the CDR3. The germline V gene has CDR1 SSHAT and CDR2 FNYEAQ (reference sequence).

This rearrangement joins TRBV30 to TRBJ2-7, with D perhaps assigned TRBD1 or TRBD2 (5 bases each). Trimming stripped 5 bases from V and 3 bases from J, with 17 bases between. Germline V gives CDR1 GTSNPN, CDR2 SVGIG (reference sequence). The CDR3 runs to 14 residues. For the CDR3, the DNA is TGTGCCTGGGACGCAGGGCTAGCTGGCTACGAGCAGTACTTC. This codes for CAWDAGLAGYEQYF.

The chain joins TRBV6-5 to TRBJ2-7, with TRBD1 identical over 11 bases. Germline loops: CDR1 MNHEY, CDR2 SVGAGI. V was pared by 5 bases and J by 4 bases, with 4 bases of the junction left unmatched. CDR3 length equals 14 residues. CDR3 in amino acids: CASSEGTGGYEQYF. The CDR3 DNA is TGTGCCAGCAGTGAAGGGACAGGGGGTTACGAGCAGTACTTC.

This clone has just one count. This chain connects TRBV9 to TRBJ2-3, with 9 positions matching TRBD1. V lost 3 bases, J lost 3 bases, and 2 bases stayed unmatched. The CDR3 totals 14 residues. In germline, CDR1 is SGDLS, CDR2 YYNGEE. The CDR3 region is CASSDRGLTDTQYF. CDR3 DNA sequence: TGTGCCAGCAGCGACAGGGGGCTAACAGATACGCAGTATTTT.

The DNA of the CDR3 is TGTGCCAGCAGTTTGTCAGGGCGAGTCGGTCAGCCCCAGCATTTT. Its translation is CASSLSGRVGQPQHF. The V and J genes are TRBV27 and TRBJ1-5, with D tentatively TRBD1 (5 bases). Germline CDR1 is MNHEY and CDR2 is SMNVEV (reference sequence). This CDR3 is 15 amino acids long. The V gene lost 3 bases and the J gene lost 6 bases, with 15 bases spanning the gap.

The V call is TRBV23-1, the J call TRBJ1-2; D is undetermined. TRBV23-1 is given ORF status, its function remaining uncertain. Trimming shortened V by 6 bases and J by 3 bases, and 8 bases separated the two germline ends. The CDR3 consists of 12 residues. CDR3: CASRDGDYGYTF. CDR3 coding DNA: TGCGCCAGCAGAGACGGTGACTATGGCTACACCTTC.

The chain has TRBV15 and TRBJ1-3; D is unclear. V was shortened by 4 bases and J by 0 bases, with 10 bases between the two germline ends. In germline, CDR1 is LNHNV, CDR2 YYDKDF (reference sequence). The CDR3 is made up of 15 amino acids. The CDR3 is CATSTGRASGNTIYF. The CDR3 DNA sequence: TGTGCCACCAGCACCGGCAGAGCCTCTGGAAACACCATATATTTT.

This clone is a singleton in its sample. The CDR3 nucleotides are TGTGCCAGCTCACCATCAGAAGAGACCCAGTACTTC. Its protein product is CASSPSEETQYF. The rearrangement uses TRBV18 and TRBJ2-5; D gene uncertain. Germline values: CDR1 KGHSH, CDR2 LQKENI. V dropped 2 bases and J dropped 3 bases, with 4 bases sitting between them. The CDR3 has 12 amino acids.

The chain carries TRBV27 and TRBJ1-1; 9 positions match TRBD1. The V and J ends lost 4 bases and 5 bases, in that order; junction bases with no gene match: 5. In germline, CDR1 is MNHEY, CDR2 SMNVEV (reference sequence). The CDR3 is 14 residues long. DNA of the CDR3: TGTGCCAGCAGTTACCGGGACAGGGTGACTGAAGCTTTCTTT. Its protein product is CASSYRDRVTEAFF.

The V call is TRBV28, the J call TRBJ1-1, with a possible D match to TRBD1 (6 bases). V lost 6 bases and J 7 bases, leaving 15 bases between the germline ends. CDR1 and CDR2 (germline): MDHEN, SYDVKM. CDR3 length: 13 amino acids. DNA of the CDR3: TGTGCCAGCAGCCCGGGGGACACCTTTGAAGCTTTCTTT. It specifies CASSPGDTFEAFF. Supplemented by reference TRBV28 and TRBJ1-1, the full variable domain reads DVKVTQSSRYLVKRTGEKVFLECVQDMDHENMFWYRQDPGLGLRLIYFSYDVKMKEKGDIPEGYSVSREKKERFSLILESASTNQTSMYLCASSPGDTFEAFFGQGTRLTVV.

The CDR3 reads CASSGTVQETQYF. The CDR3 region has the DNA TGTGCCAGCTCCGGGACCGTTCAAGAGACCCAGTACTTC. The J gene is TRBJ2-5, the V gene TRBV18; TRBD1 or TRBD2 may be the D gene (5 bases each). Germline V gene data show CDR1 as KGHSH and CDR2 as LQKENI. Between the trimmed V and J ends, which lost 6 bases and 2 bases, there was a span of 10 bases. The CDR3 runs 13 residues.

The genes are TRBV5-1 and TRBJ2-2, with 7 positions matching TRBD2. With V trimmed by 4 bases and J by 2 bases, 11 bases remained unmatched. The germline gives CDR1 SGHRS, CDR2 YFSETQ. This CDR3 spans 17 amino acids. CDR3 sequence (DNA): TGCGCCAGCAGCCCCGGCCCGACTAGCCGTAACACCGGGGAGCTGTTTTTT. Protein sequence: CASSPGPTSRNTGELFF.

For the CDR3, the DNA is TGCGCCAGCAGCCCGCGACAGTCGAACACTGAAGCTTTCTTT. This codes for CASSPRQSNTEAFF. The chain couples TRBV4-1 to TRBJ1-1; maybe TRBD1 (5 bases). The CDR3 totals 14 residues. Germline V gene lookup returns CDR1 MGHRA and CDR2 YSYEKL. Trimming stripped 4 bases from V and 1 base from J, with 10 bases between.

The rearrangement links TRBV6-6 to TRBJ2-7; the match to TRBD2 covers 8 bases. This CDR3 has 15 residues. Germline V gene lookup returns CDR1 MNHNY and CDR2 SVGAGI (reference sequence). Losses at the gene ends were 6 bases for V and 0 bases for J; bases not matched to a gene: 7. CDR3 amino acids: CASSFGGGSSYEQYF. The CDR3 nucleotides read TGTGCCAGCAGCTTCGGGGGGGGAAGCTCCTACGAGCAGTACTTC.

This chain links TRBV2 with TRBJ2-1, with D hard to call. The germline V gene encodes CDR1 SNHLY and CDR2 FYNNEI. V dropped 7 bases and J dropped 2 bases, with 6 bases sitting between them. This CDR3 spans 12 amino acids. The CDR3 spells CASIQAYNEQFF. The DNA of the CDR3 is TGTGCCAGCATCCAGGCCTACAATGAGCAGTTCTTC.

Note on this clone: Germline and junction disagree at one end, which may indicate a read error. Additional DNA sequences in this sample encode the identical CDR3. The chain links TRBV29-1 to TRBJ1-1; 7 positions match TRBD1. CDR3 length: 13 amino acids. Looked up from germline, CDR1 is SQVTM and CDR2 is ANQGSEA. The CDR3 spells CSVRGQPNTEAFF. The CDR3 nucleotides are TGTAGCGTACGGGGACAGCCGAACACTGAAGCTTTCTTT.

The gene calls are TRBV28 and TRBJ1-3, with TRBD1 identical over 12 bases. The ends lost 5 bases at V and 0 bases at J; junction bases unmatched: 5. There are 17 residues in the CDR3. Looked up from germline, CDR1 is MDHEN and CDR2 is SYDVKM. DNA of the CDR3: TGTGCCAGCAGTCCCGGGACAGGGGGCCTCTCTGGAAACACCATATATTTT. This gives the protein CASSPGTGGLSGNTIYF. Full variable domain (rest looked up from reference TRBV28 and TRBJ1-3): DVKVTQSSRYLVKRTGEKVFLECVQDMDHENMFWYRQDPGLGLRLIYFSYDVKMKEKGDIPEGYSVSREKKERFSLILESASTNQTSMYLCASSPGTGGLSGNTIYFGEGSWLTVV.

The CDR3 nucleotides read TGTGCCAGCAGCGGACTAGCGACCACAGATACGCAGTATTTT. Residues: CASSGLATTDTQYF. The rearrangement joins TRBV11-1 to TRBJ2-3; 9 bases fit TRBD2. This CDR3 comprises 14 residues. Per the germline V gene, CDR1 is SGHAT and CDR2 is FQDESV (reference sequence). V dropped 5 bases and J dropped 2; count of bases not matched to a gene: 2.

The chain recombines TRBV9 with TRBJ2-1, with TRBD2 matching over 11 bases. This CDR3 contains 14 residues. The trim removed 2 bases at V and 6 bases at J, leaving 1 base unmatched. The germline V gene encodes CDR1 SGDLS and CDR2 YYNGEE. The CDR3 protein is CASSVTSGSNEQFF. The CDR3 DNA sequence: TGTGCCAGCAGCGTCACTAGCGGGAGCAATGAGCAGTTCTTC.

The V and J genes are TRBV28 and TRBJ2-7; D call uncertain. Germline-derived CDR1 and CDR2 are MDHEN and SYDVKM. V lost 6 bases, J lost 4 bases, and 13 bases lay in between. The CDR3 extends over 13 amino acids. CDR3: CASSEPTSYEQYF. In DNA form, the CDR3 reads TGTGCCAGCAGCGAACCCACGAGTTACGAGCAGTACTTC.

The chain links TRBV10-3 to TRBJ1-1, with D uncertain. This CDR3 is built from 19 residues. Deletions cut 0 bases from V and 1 base from J, with 21 bases between. The germline CDR1 and CDR2 sequences are ENHRY and SYGVKD. As DNA, the CDR3 is TGTGCCATCAGTGAGTCGACTTTCGCCCCCGCCAGGTCGAACACTGAAGCTTTCTTT. Translation: CAISESTFAPARSNTEAFF.

In this sample, this clone turned up once. The V and J genes are TRBV25-1 and TRBJ1-5; no reliable D call. This CDR3 region has 13 residues. The germline CDR1 and CDR2 sequences are MGHDK and SYGVNS. Trimming removed 2 bases at V and 11 bases at J, with 13 bases between. The CDR3 nucleotides are TGTGCCAGCAGTGAACAAGGACGGTGGGCCCAGCATTTT. Amino acid sequence: CASSEQGRWAQHF.

The table lists this clone with a count of one. The rearrangement joins TRBV6-5 to TRBJ1-2; 10 positions agree with TRBD1. Germline lookup yields CDR1 MNHEY and CDR2 SVGAGI. The J segment lost 12 bases and the V segment lost 7 bases, leaving 8 bases of the junction unmatched. The CDR3 consists of 12 residues. CDR3 sequence (DNA): TGTGCCAGCACCTCGACAGGGGGCGTCAACACCTTC. This sequence encodes CASTSTGGVNTF.

This chain connects TRBV10-3 to TRBJ1-2, with 7 bases aligning to TRBD1. Germline-derived CDR1 and CDR2 are ENHRY and SYGVKD. CDR3 length equals 13 residues. Losses at the gene ends were 6 bases for V and 7 bases for J; bases not matched to a gene: 8. The CDR3 nucleotides are TGTGCCATCAGGGGGAGGGACAGAGGTGGCTACACCTTC. Protein product: CAIRGRDRGGYTF.